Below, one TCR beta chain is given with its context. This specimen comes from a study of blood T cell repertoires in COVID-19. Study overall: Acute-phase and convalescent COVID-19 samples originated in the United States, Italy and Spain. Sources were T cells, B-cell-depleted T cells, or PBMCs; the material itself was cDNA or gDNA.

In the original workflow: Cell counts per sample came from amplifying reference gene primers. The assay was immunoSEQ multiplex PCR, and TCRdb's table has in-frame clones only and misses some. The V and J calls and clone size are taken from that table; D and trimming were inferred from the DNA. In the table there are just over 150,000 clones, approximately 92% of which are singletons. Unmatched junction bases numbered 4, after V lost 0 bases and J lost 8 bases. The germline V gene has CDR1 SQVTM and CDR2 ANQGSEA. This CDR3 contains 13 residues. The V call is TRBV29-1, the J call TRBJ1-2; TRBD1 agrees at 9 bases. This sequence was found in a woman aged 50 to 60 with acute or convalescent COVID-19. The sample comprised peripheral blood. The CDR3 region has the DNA TGCAGCGTTGAAGACGGGGACAGGGAGGGCTACACCTTC. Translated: CSVEDGDREGYTF.